The 13 T cell receptor beta chains in this list originate from one sample, sequenced in a study of CD8 T cells in ankylosing spondylitis. TCRdb recomputed calls from the 5' RACE reads with MiXCR, one row per CDR3 protein. The sample holds 250,000 to 400,000 distinct CDR3 sequences, 11% seen once. Sequenced material: blood, either unsorted or a sorted T cell fraction (not recorded which). The source of these receptors is a female donor with ankylosing spondylitis or in good health (not recorded which).

The genes are TRBV27 and TRBJ1-6; 9 bases line up with TRBD1. V trimming: 8 bases; J trimming: 9 bases; junction bases outside the gene matches: 11. The germline gives CDR1 MNHEY, CDR2 SMNVEV (reference sequence). This CDR3 is 15 amino acids long. The CDR3 loop reads CASALGTGTGSPLHF. The CDR3 DNA reads TGTGCCAGCGCCCTCGGGACAGGGACGGGTTCACCCCTCCACTTT.

This clonotype was detected many times. The chain joins TRBV5-6 to TRBJ2-1, with 9 nucleotides matching TRBD1. The junction had 13 bases not matched to a gene; V was cut back by 0 bases and J by 6 bases. The CDR3 has 18 amino acids. The germline CDR1 and CDR2 sequences are SGHDT and YYEEEE. The CDR3 sequence: CASSLVLGTGRRVNEQFF. The DNA for the CDR3 is TGTGCCAGCAGCTTGGTATTGGGGACAGGGCGAAGAGTCAATGAGCAGTTCTTC.

This clonotype was counted between two and nine times. The genes are TRBV18 and TRBJ1-2; the D is unclear. The CDR3 sequence is 12 residues long. Germline loops: CDR1 KGHSH, CDR2 LQKENI. V gave up 2 bases and J gave up 5 bases, with 6 bases separating them. In DNA, the CDR3 is TGTGCCAGCTCACCAGGGGAGTATGGCTACACCTTC. Amino acid sequence: CASSPGEYGYTF.

This clonotype was detected many times. The chain links TRBV6-4 to TRBJ2-1, with 7 bases lining up with TRBD1. The germline V gene has CDR1 MRHNA and CDR2 SNTAGT. This CDR3 has 15 amino acids. V lost 6 bases and J lost 3; bases outside the gene matches: 8. The CDR3 sequence: CASSLRQGLYNEQFF. CDR3 coding DNA: TGTGCCAGCAGCCTTCGACAGGGTCTCTACAATGAGCAGTTCTTC.

As to this clonotype: A much larger clone differs by one base, so this may be a read error. This chain connects TRBV27 to TRBJ1-1; D remains unclear. CDR3 length: 13 residues. The germline V gene has CDR1 MNHEY and CDR2 SMNVEV (reference sequence). The CDR3 DNA sequence: TGTGCCAGCAGTCTGACCGGGCCCACTGAAGCTTCCTTT. It specifies CASSLTGPTEASF.

This clonotype was observed a handful of times. The rearrangement uses TRBV12-3 or TRBV12-4 and TRBJ2-1; D is perhaps TRBD2 (6 bases). The CDR3 extends over 13 amino acids. V lost 4 bases, J lost 6 bases, and 10 bases lay in between. The CDR3 region is CASSWRGPNEQFF. CDR3 nucleotide sequence: TGTGCCAGCAGTTGGAGGGGACCCAATGAGCAGTTCTTC.

There are many counts of this clonotype. This chain links TRBV20-1 with TRBJ1-2; a weak D match, TRBD1 (6 bases). Trimming cost V 6 bases and J 2 bases, with 13 bases left between them. Germline assignment: CDR1 DFQATT and CDR2 SNEGSKA (reference sequence). The CDR3 extends over 13 amino acids. The CDR3 DNA reads TGCAGTGCGGGACAAATTATAAACTATGGCTACACCTTC. Translating gives CSAGQIINYGYTF.

This chain uses TRBV11-2 with TRBJ2-1, with 10 bases that match TRBD2. J gave up 6 bases and V 6 bases, and 11 bases lay outside the gene matches. CDR1 and CDR2 (germline): SGHAT, FQNNGV. This CDR3 is built from 16 residues. In DNA form, the CDR3 reads TGTGCCAGCAGTATATTGACTAGCGGGTTCTCCAATGAGCAGTTCTTC. It yields the protein CASSILTSGFSNEQFF.

This clonotype was recorded a few times. The rearrangement uses TRBV27 and TRBJ2-5; 7 bases agree with TRBD2. Germline CDR1 and CDR2: MNHEY and SMNVEV (reference sequence). Trimming removed 3 bases from V and 5 bases from J; junction bases left unmatched: 3. This CDR3 has 13 amino acids. The CDR3 coding sequence is TGTGCCAGCAGTTTCTTGGGAGGGGAGACCCAGTACTTC. Protein: CASSFLGGETQYF.

This clonotype came up a few times. J is TRBJ2-7 and V is TRBV6-6; maybe TRBD1 (5 bases). The germline V gene encodes CDR1 MNHNY and CDR2 SVGAGI (reference sequence). Trimming removed 8 bases at V and 7 bases at J, with 15 bases between. There are 12 residues in the CDR3. In DNA form, the CDR3 reads TGTGCCAGCGAAGACTCGGCAGGGGAGCAGTACTTC. Its protein product is CASEDSAGEQYF.

This clonotype was detected ten times or more. The chain recombines TRBV4-3 with TRBJ2-7; no clear D gene. The germline V gene encodes CDR1 LGHNA and CDR2 YSLEER. This CDR3 region has 13 residues. V was trimmed by 1 base and J by 4 bases, leaving 8 bases between them. The CDR3 loop reads CASSQGLQYEQYF. As DNA, the CDR3 is TGCGCCAGCAGCCAAGGCCTACAATACGAGCAGTACTTC.

This clonotype was seen repeatedly, ten times or more. The chain is built from TRBV20-1 and TRBJ2-7; 12 bases fit TRBD2. V dropped 8 bases and J dropped 4; count of bases not matched to a gene: 6. The CDR3 length is 13 residues. Germline assignment: CDR1 DFQATT and CDR2 SNEGSKA (reference sequence). This chain's CDR3 is CSTHGLAGYEQYF. CDR3 bases: TGCAGTACCCACGGACTAGCGGGGTACGAGCAGTACTTC.

The chain links TRBV10-3 to TRBJ1-3; no clear D gene. V dropped 7 bases and J dropped 0 bases, with 10 bases sitting between them. Germline V lookup: CDR1 ENHRY, CDR2 SYGVKD. This CDR3 spans 14 amino acids. The CDR3 region is CAIIGDRSGNTIYF. CDR3 sequence (DNA): TGTGCCATCATTGGTGACCGCTCTGGAAACACCATATATTTT.